This TCR beta chain is drawn from a study of blood T cells in healthy people across ages (dated by TCRdb to between 2015 and 2017). Looking at the study overall: Template switching captured roughly one uniquely barcoded TCR beta cDNA molecule per two T cells in model experiments. Age-related changes in TCR beta repertoire diversity were measured in the study by deep sequencing normalized with unique cDNA molecular identifiers. Donors were grouped into four age groups: young (average 16 years), middle-aged (39), aged (around 66) and long-lived (less than 85). To avoid experimental bias, donors of different ages were spread randomly across the sequencing lanes. Using the same blood draw, the study looked at two additional independent replicas of 1 million unique cDNA reads for two donors, one aged 18 to 30 and the other aged 80 or older.

Receptor libraries were prepared by 5' RACE. TCRdb lists the instrument as Illumina HiSeq 2500. A second PCR of roughly 7 to 11 cycles was performed with a sample-barcoded 5' primer and a J-beta primer mix. Each TCR beta cDNA molecule received a unique molecular identifier from a template-switch 5' adaptor carrying 12 random nucleotides. Each sample yielded at least 3 million CDR3-containing paired-end reads. First-strand cDNA was synthesized from all RNA with the Mint cDNA synthesis kit, primed by a TRBC-specific oligonucleotide. Following uracil-DNA glycosylase treatment, all cDNA underwent a first 18-cycle PCR with the universal primers M1SS and BC2_uni_R. As for the original processing: Each sample was normalized by randomly selecting 1 million high-quality reads, each carrying a distinct molecular identifier. Reads with shared molecular identifiers were discarded instead of being binned into consensus sequences. MiTCR, run with a Q25 quality threshold and the strictest error-elimination algorithm, handled CDR3 identification, clonotype clustering and error correction. Lower-bound total TCR beta diversity was estimated with a nonparametric unseen species model using Euler transformation. TCRdb cleaned the public reads at Q25 with fastp, built clones with MiXCR and kept in-frame beta chains. Every distinct CDR3 protein forms one entry, paired with its most common genes and DNA. For this entry, the V and J calls and clone size follow TCRdb and not the study's own pipeline. The sample records under 2,000,000 distinct CDR3 sequences, about 50% of which are singletons. The ten largest clones represent approximately 2.1% of the sample.

Donors were a few dozen systemically healthy Caucasian individuals from Russia aged 6 to 90 years. Each donor gave ten milliliters of peripheral blood, collected into EDTA-treated Vacutainer tubes. Ficoll-Paque density-gradient centrifugation was used to isolate PBMCs, with at least 7 million per sample. Trizol reagent was used to extract total RNA from PBMCs, with at least 5.5 micrograms per sample. For every donor, an aliquot of PBMCs went through flow cytometry to measure the percentages of naive CD45RAhigh/CD27high T cells. This clonotype came up a few times. The clone's antigen remains unknown. Base quality data are lacking; no much larger clone is found one base away. The CDR3 goes from the cysteine to the phenylalanine over 20 residues. Just the 60-base CDR3 DNA is kept, in frame starting at base 1. CDR1 and CDR2 (DFQATT, SNEGSKA) derive from the germline V gene (reference sequence). Compared with germline, V lacks 0 bases and J lacks 2 bases; bases without a gene match: 18.

Summary of the overall study and its limitations: Because donor CMV infection status was unknown, age-related changes in expanded clonotypes were potentially confounded. As age increased, observed TCR beta diversity per million T cells dropped in a roughly linear way, and a significant reduction was already evident by age around 41. The percentage of naive T cells measured by flow cytometry correlated strongly with observed TCR beta diversity. Bulk unsorted PBMC profiling prevented conclusive comparison of naive and antigen-experienced compartments. Compared with the aged group, the long-lived group had more naive CD4+ T cells, fewer expanded clones and increased TCR diversity, suggesting age selection. Estimates of total diversity based on one million sequenced T cells were considered lower bounds and underestimates.

Sequenced material: blood. The receptor's source is a woman in her 40s in good health. This chain is built from TRBV20-1 and TRBJ2-1, and 8 junction bases match TRBD2. The CDR3 protein sequence reads: CSARDSTPSRQRGTYNEQFF. The nucleotides read TGCAGTGCTAGAGATTCCACGCCTTCTCGCCAGCGGGGGACCTACAATGAGCAGTTCTTC.